This is a list of T cell receptor beta chains from one sample in a study of blood T cell repertoires in COVID-19. Assay used: immunoSEQ multiplex PCR; TCRdb lists only in-frame clones, some missing. The table records around 160,000 clones, around 81% of them present only once. What was sequenced was peripheral blood. The receptors stem from a human donor with acute or convalescent COVID-19. The donor label of this sample is uncertain. The CDR3 runs from the conserved cysteine through the conserved F or W. The D gene is left open where the match is weak. Size is omitted from some rows. Given values are once, few, many or a class for expanded clones.

d_call j_call clone_size v_call cdr3_nt cdr3_aa
. TRBJ2-2 once TRBV21-1 TGTGCCAGCAGCAAGGGTGACCCCCGGGAAACCGGGGAGCTGTTTTTT CASSKGDPRETGELFF
TRBD2 TRBJ2-5 . TRBV3-1/TRBV3-2 TGTGCCAGCAGCCTCCGACTAGCGGGGGGGCCAGAGACCCAGTACTTC CASSLRLAGGPETQYF
. TRBJ1-1 . TRBV6-5 TGTGCCTCACGGAGACAGCCGAACACTGAAGCTTTCTTT CASRRQPNTEAFF
. TRBJ1-6 . TRBV11-2 TGTGCCAGCAGTCTACAGGGAAAGGGATCACCCCTCCACTTT CASSLQGKGSPLHF
. TRBJ2-3 . TRBV7-7 TGTGCCAGCAGCTTAGGGGGGCTCACAGATACGCAGTATTTT CASSLGGLTDTQYF
. TRBJ2-5 . TRBV3-1/TRBV3-2 TGTGCCAGCAGCCAAGGGGGGCTTGGGACCCAGTACTTC CASSQGGLGTQYF
. TRBJ2-2 . TRBV6-5 TGTGCCAGCAGTTTCCAAGGGGGCACCGGGGAGCTGTTTTTT CASSFQGGTGELFF
. TRBJ1-3 once TRBV6-5 TGTGCCAGCCAGGCAGTATACTCTGGAAACACCATATATTTT CASQAVYSGNTIYF
. TRBJ1-3 . TRBV12-3/TRBV12-4 TGTGCCAGCAGTCCGACTGTTGGAAACACCATATATTTT CASSPTVGNTIYF
TRBD2 TRBJ2-3 . TRBV5-1 TGCGCCAGCAGCCTCCGCGGGGGAAGCACAGATACGCAGTATTTT CASSLRGGSTDTQYF
TRBD1 TRBJ1-1 . TRBV19 TGTGCCACCACATACCCCCCTGGGACAGTTGGTGGAATGAACACTGAAGCTTTCTTT CATTYPPGTVGGMNTEAFF
TRBD1 TRBJ2-4 . TRBV7-9 TGTGCCAGCAGCTTGGGTGGACAGGGGGTTTTAAACATTCAGTACTTC CASSLGGQGVLNIQYF
. TRBJ2-4 once TRBV4-1 TGCGCCAGCAGCCAAGAGGTCACCTGGGGAGGCATTCAGTACTTC CASSQEVTWGGIQYF
TRBD2 TRBJ2-2 . TRBV9 TGTGCCACTCGGGGGGGCAACACCGGGGAGCTGTTTTTT CATRGGNTGELFF
TRBD1 TRBJ1-2 . TRBV5-6 TGTGCCAGCGGCCTGGGGACAGGGGGCTATGGCTACACCTTC CASGLGTGGYGYTF
. TRBJ1-1 . TRBV29-1 TGCAGCGTCTCGAGCCTAACCATCGGGGCTGAAGCTTTCTTT CSVSSLTIGAEAFF
. TRBJ1-1 . TRBV11-3 TGTGCCAGCAGCTCGGGGGACACTGAAGCTTTCTTT CASSSGDTEAFF
. TRBJ1-5 . TRBV7-5 TGTGTCAGAAGCTTCGGGGGGAGGGAGGAACAGCCCCAGCATTTT CVRSFGGREEQPQHF
. TRBJ1-1 . TRBV7-3 TGTGCCAGCAGGGTCCAGTCAAACACTGAAGCTTTCTTT CASRVQSNTEAFF
. TRBJ1-6 . TRBV5-4 TGTGCCAGCAGCTTGGCTGAAGGAGGTTCCCTCCACTTT CASSLAEGGSLHF
TRBD2 TRBJ2-2 once TRBV11-2 TGTGCCAGCAGCTTCCCGACTAGCGGGGGGACGAACACCGGGGAGCTGTTTTTT CASSFPTSGGTNTGELFF
TRBD1 TRBJ1-2 . TRBV10-3 TGTGCCATCAGTGAGTCGAGGACAGGGCTAAACTATGGCTACACCTTC CAISESRTGLNYGYTF
TRBD1 TRBJ1-1 . TRBV19 TGTGCCAGTAGTAGGACAGGTATCCCTGAAGCTTTCTTT CASSRTGIPEAFF
. TRBJ2-1 . TRBV30 TGTGCCTGGAGTCTGCAGGGGCTTAGCTCCTACAATGAGCAGTTCTTC CAWSLQGLSSYNEQFF
TRBD1 TRBJ1-1 once TRBV30 TGTGCCTGGAGTGTGACAGGGGTGGACACTGAAGCTTTCTTT CAWSVTGVDTEAFF
. TRBJ1-5 few TRBV29-1 TGCAGCGTGCGGGACGACGGCAATCAGCCCCAGCATTTT CSVRDDGNQPQHF
TRBD1 TRBJ1-1 . TRBV5-6 TGTGCCAGCAGCTCCGGAAACGACGGACAGGGAATGAACACTGAAGCTTTCTTT CASSSGNDGQGMNTEAFF